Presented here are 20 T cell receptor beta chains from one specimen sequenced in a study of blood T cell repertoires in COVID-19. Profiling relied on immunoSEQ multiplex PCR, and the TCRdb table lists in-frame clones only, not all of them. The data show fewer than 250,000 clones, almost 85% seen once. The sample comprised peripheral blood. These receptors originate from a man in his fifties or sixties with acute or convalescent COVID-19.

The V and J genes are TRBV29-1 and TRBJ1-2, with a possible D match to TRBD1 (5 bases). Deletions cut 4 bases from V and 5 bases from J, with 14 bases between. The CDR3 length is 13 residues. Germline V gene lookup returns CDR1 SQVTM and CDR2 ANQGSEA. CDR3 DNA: TGCAGCGTTGTAAACCCCGGGGGTTATGGCTACACCTTC. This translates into CSVVNPGGYGYTF.

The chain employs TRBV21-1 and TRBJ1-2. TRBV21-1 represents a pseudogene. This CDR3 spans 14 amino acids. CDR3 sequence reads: CASSKVESEPGYTF. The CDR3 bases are TGTGCCAGCAGCAAAGTGGAGAGTGAGCCGGGCTACACCTTC.

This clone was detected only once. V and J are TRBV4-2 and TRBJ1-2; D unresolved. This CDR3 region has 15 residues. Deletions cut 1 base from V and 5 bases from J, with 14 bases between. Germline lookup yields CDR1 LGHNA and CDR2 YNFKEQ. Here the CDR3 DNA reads TGTGCCAGCAGCCAAGGCCCTGAGGAGGGTTATGGCTACACCTTC. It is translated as CASSQGPEEGYGYTF.

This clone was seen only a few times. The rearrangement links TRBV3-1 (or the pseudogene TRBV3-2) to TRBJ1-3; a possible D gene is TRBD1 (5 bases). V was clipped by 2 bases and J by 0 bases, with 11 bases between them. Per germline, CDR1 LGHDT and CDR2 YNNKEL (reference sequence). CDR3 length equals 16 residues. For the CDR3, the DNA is TGTGCCAGCAGCCAAACACAGGCCTACTCTGGAAACACCATATATTTT. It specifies CASSQTQAYSGNTIYF.

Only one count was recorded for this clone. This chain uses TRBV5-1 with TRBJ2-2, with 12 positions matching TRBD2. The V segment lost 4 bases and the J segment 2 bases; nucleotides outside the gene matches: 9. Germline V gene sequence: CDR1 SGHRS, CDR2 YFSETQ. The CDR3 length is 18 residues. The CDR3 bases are TGCGCCAGCAGCCTCTCTCCGACTAGCGGGAGAAACACCGGGGAGCTGTTTTTT. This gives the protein CASSLSPTSGRNTGELFF. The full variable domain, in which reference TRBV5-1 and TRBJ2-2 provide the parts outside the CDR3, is KAGVTQTPRYLIKTRGQQVTLSCSPISGHRSVSWYQQTPGQGLQFLFEYFSETQRNKGNFPGRFSGRQFSNSRSEMNVSTLELGDSALYLCASSLSPTSGRNTGELFFGEGSRLTVL.

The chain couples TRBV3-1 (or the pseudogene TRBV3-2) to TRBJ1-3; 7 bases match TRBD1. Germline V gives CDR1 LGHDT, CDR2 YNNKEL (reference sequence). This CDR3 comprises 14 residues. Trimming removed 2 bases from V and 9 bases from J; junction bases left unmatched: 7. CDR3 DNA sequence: TGTGCCAGCAGCCAAACAGACAGGGTTGCCACCATATATTTT. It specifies CASSQTDRVATIYF.

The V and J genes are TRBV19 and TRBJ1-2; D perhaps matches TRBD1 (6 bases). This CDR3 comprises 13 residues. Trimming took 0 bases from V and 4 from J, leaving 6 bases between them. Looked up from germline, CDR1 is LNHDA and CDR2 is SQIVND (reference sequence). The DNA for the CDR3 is TGTGCCAGTAGTATAGAGGGGGCCTATGGCTACACCTTC. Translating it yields CASSIEGAYGYTF.

CDR3 in DNA: TGCGCCAGCAGCTTAGAGACAGGGGCCGAGCAGTACTTC. Its translation: CASSLETGAEQYF. The chain combines TRBV5-1 with TRBJ2-7, with TRBD1 matching 8 bases. CDR3 size: 13 residues. V lost 2 bases, J lost 6 bases, and 4 bases stayed unmatched. Germline V gene lookup returns CDR1 SGHRS and CDR2 YFSETQ.

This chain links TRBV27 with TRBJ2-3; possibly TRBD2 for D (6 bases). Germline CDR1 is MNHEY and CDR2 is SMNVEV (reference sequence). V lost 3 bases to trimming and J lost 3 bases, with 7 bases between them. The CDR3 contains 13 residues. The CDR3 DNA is TGTGCCAGCAGTTTCCGGGAGACAGATACGCAGTATTTT. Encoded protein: CASSFRETDTQYF.

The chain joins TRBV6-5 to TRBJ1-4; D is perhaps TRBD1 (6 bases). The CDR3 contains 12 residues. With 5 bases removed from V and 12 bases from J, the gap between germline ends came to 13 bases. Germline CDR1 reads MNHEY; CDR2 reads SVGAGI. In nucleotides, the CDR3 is TGTGCCAGCAGTACCACAGGGTTGGAACTGTTTTTT. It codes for CASSTTGLELFF.

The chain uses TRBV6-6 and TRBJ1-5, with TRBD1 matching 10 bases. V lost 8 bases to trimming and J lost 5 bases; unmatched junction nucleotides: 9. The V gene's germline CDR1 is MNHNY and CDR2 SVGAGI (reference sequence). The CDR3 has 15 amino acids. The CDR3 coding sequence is TGTGCCAGCGAATTGGACAGGGGGATTTATCAGCCCCAGCATTTT. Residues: CASELDRGIYQPQHF.

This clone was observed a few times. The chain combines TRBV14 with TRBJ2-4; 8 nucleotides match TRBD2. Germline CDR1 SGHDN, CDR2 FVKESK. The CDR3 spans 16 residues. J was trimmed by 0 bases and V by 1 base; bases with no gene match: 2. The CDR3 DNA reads TGTGCCAGCAGCCAAGGGACTAGCTTAGCCAAAAACATTCAGTACTTC. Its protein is CASSQGTSLAKNIQYF.

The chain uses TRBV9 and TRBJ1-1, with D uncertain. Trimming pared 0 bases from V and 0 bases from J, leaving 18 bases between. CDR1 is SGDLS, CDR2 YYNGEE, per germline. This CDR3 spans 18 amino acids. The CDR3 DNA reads TGTGCCAGCAGCGTAGGGGGAGACCGGGGTCTCATGAACACTGAAGCTTTCTTT. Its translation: CASSVGGDRGLMNTEAFF.

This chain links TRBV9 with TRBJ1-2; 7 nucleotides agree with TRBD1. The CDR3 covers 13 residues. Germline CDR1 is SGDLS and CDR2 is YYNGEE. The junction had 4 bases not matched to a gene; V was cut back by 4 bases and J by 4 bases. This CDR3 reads CASSPRDSYGYTF. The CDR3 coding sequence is TGTGCCAGCAGCCCCCGGGACAGCTATGGCTACACCTTC.

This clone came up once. DNA for the CDR3: TGTGCCACCACACTTTCCGGGACAGGGGCCCTAGGGGAGCAGTTCTTC. Translation: CATTLSGTGALGEQFF. The V gene is TRBV10-3, the J gene TRBJ2-1; 10 positions match TRBD1. The V gene end was trimmed by 10 bases and the J gene end by 10 bases; junction bases not matched to a gene: 19. CDR1 and CDR2 from the germline V gene are ENHRY and SYGVKD. This CDR3 spans 16 amino acids.

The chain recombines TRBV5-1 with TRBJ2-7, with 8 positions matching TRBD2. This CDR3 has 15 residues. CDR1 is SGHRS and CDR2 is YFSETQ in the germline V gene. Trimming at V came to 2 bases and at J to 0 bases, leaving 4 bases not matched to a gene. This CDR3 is CASSLDSGNSYEQYF. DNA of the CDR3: TGCGCCAGCAGCTTAGATAGCGGGAACTCCTACGAGCAGTACTTC.

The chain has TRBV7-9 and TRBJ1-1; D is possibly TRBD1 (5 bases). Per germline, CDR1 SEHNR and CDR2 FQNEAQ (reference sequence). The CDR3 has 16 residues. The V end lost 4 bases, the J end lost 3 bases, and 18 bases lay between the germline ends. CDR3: CASSSPYRGSYTEAFF. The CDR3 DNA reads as TGTGCCAGCAGCTCTCCCTATCGGGGGTCCTACACTGAAGCTTTCTTT.

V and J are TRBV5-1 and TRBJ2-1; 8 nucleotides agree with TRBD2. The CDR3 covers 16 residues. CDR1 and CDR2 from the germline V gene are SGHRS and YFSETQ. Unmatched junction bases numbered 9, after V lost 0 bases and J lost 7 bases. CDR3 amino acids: CASSLGTLADLNEQFF. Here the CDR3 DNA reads TGCGCCAGCAGCTTGGGTACACTAGCGGACCTAAATGAGCAGTTCTTC.

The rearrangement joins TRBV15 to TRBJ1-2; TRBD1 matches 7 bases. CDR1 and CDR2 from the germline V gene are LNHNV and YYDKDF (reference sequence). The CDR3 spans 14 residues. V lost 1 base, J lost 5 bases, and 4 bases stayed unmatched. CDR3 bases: TGTGCCACCAGCAGAGCTGACAGGGCATATGGCTACACCTTC. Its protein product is CATSRADRAYGYTF.

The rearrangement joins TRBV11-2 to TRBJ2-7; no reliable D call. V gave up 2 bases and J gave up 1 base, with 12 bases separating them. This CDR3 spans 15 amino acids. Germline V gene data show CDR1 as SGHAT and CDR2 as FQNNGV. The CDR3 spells CASSLRQLQSYEQYF. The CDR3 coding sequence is TGTGCCAGCAGCTTAAGGCAGTTACAGTCCTACGAGCAGTACTTC.